The rows below give T cell receptor beta chains drawn from one sample of a study of T-cell reconstitution after alpha-beta-depleted transplantation in children. Using its own MiXCR run on the PCR reads, TCRdb lists one record per CDR3 protein. Here the sample spans a few hundred thousand distinct CDR3 sequences, 9.5% to 13% being singletons. The sequencing here drew on PBMCs from the stem cell graft donor, taken from the stem cell graft. These receptors all come from a human donor who donated a stem cell graft to a child with acute myeloid leukemia. CDR3s leave out the opening cysteine and the closing phenylalanine or tryptophan. Clone sizes are given selectively: once, few, many, or a class where the clone is expanded.

CDR3aa | j_gene | v_gene | abundance
ASGGTGGQETQY | TRBJ2-5 | TRBV6-1 | few
ASSSTGTSGDYEQY | TRBJ2-7 | TRBV6-2/TRBV6-3 | few
SARGQYNSPLH | TRBJ1-6 | TRBV20-1 | many
SAREGGRYEQY | TRBJ2-7 | TRBV20-1 | -
ASSPGQGVDEQF | TRBJ2-1 | TRBV5-1 | -
ASSPLLNEQF | TRBJ2-1 | TRBV7-8 | medium-sized
ASSSRQALSGQY | TRBJ2-7 | TRBV6-5 | -
ASSPPSTSNTEAF | TRBJ1-1 | TRBV18 | -
ASSQDIVTGWGQPQH | TRBJ1-5 | TRBV4-3 | few
SARDPGTSGLNEQF | TRBJ2-1 | TRBV20-1 | few
ASSHRESVYEQY | TRBJ2-7 | TRBV25-1 | -
ASSEMGLGTGGRNTEAF | TRBJ1-1 | TRBV25-1 | few
ASSLDRTGNTIY | TRBJ1-3 | TRBV12-3/TRBV12-4 | many
ASSFQDTEAF | TRBJ1-1 | TRBV5-5 | many
ASSPGTGGGYT | TRBJ1-2 | TRBV5-1 | many
ASRPVGTDTQY | TRBJ2-3 | TRBV5-1 | few
ATIVPAVNEKLF | TRBJ1-4 | TRBV27 | few
SARAGAGGGRGYT | TRBJ1-2 | TRBV20-1 | -
SAKPGTGIRSGANGLT | TRBJ2-6 | TRBV20-1 | few
ASRKYRDWGTNEKLF | TRBJ1-4 | TRBV5-1 | few
ASSLGPGVSYEQY | TRBJ2-7 | TRBV5-1 | -
ASSEASIATNEKLF | TRBJ1-4 | TRBV6-1 | many
ASSPRPLADHEQY | TRBJ2-7 | TRBV6-1 | -
SVPNGTPPYEQY | TRBJ2-7 | TRBV20-1 | few
ASILRGHTEAF | TRBJ1-1 | TRBV6-2/TRBV6-3 | many
SVEGVPNEQF | TRBJ2-1 | TRBV29-1 | -
ASSLPGSGNTIY | TRBJ1-3 | TRBV7-2 | many
SARYDTSYEQY | TRBJ2-7 | TRBV20-1 | few
ASRRVGTEAF | TRBJ1-1 | TRBV6-1 | -
ASSLSSSTDTQY | TRBJ2-3 | TRBV5-5 | few
ASSVAVGAEQETQY | TRBJ2-5 | TRBV9 | -
SAMPSQSSLSSYNEQF | TRBJ2-1 | TRBV20-1 | -
SVQFWDGKSGRSPYEQY | TRBJ2-7 | TRBV29-1 | few
SATGGTYEQY | TRBJ2-7 | TRBV20-1 | -
ASSLVAITDTQY | TRBJ2-3 | TRBV5-6 | -
ASSGAAGENTIY | TRBJ1-3 | TRBV11-2 | -
ASSQGSSGANVLT | TRBJ2-6 | TRBV12-3/TRBV12-4 | many
ASSYQDGLNTEAF | TRBJ1-1 | TRBV6-5 | -
SASGTGPYEQY | TRBJ2-7 | TRBV20-1 | many
ASSQGVSGGVLADTQY | TRBJ2-3 | TRBV4-1 | few
SAPQGKRDIQY | TRBJ2-4 | TRBV20-1 | few
ASSEPGTGANTQY | TRBJ2-3 | TRBV12-3/TRBV12-4 | many
ACVEGMNTGELF | TRBJ2-2 | TRBV30 | -
ASSGLAGVAYNEQF | TRBJ2-1 | TRBV25-1 | few
ASSRTGGYEQY | TRBJ2-7 | TRBV7-9 | -
AISEGQGMGETQY | TRBJ2-5 | TRBV10-3 | few
SALGGGRADEQF | TRBJ2-1 | TRBV20-1 | few
ASSRRLRGNEQY | TRBJ2-7 | TRBV4-3 | few
ASSTRQGRSYNEQF | TRBJ2-1 | TRBV6-2/TRBV6-3 | few
ASRRPGQGNTGELF | TRBJ2-2 | TRBV19 | -
ASSLWGSSYNEQF | TRBJ2-1 | TRBV11-2 | few
SVRAGMETQY | TRBJ2-5 | TRBV29-1 | few
ASSYSDRLPGNTIY | TRBJ1-3 | TRBV6-5 | few
SARDIQVGNTQY | TRBJ2-3 | TRBV20-1 | many
ASRRSDTQY | TRBJ2-3 | TRBV2 | -
ASSQRGGDEQF | TRBJ2-1 | TRBV3-1 | many
ASSNTGGSREAF | TRBJ1-1 | TRBV5-6 | few
ASSTGGRLAGETQY | TRBJ2-5 | TRBV7-2 | many